The entry below gives a single T cell receptor (beta chain) sequence along with its context. What it binds is not known. The data were taken from a study of cytomegalovirus exposure and HLA in healthy donors. General study results and limits: In vitro data verified a few CMV-associated chains as specific for CMV antigens. The authors judged a highly shared variant cluster likely a sequencing artifact. According to an earlier analysis, most TCR beta V segments yielded productive rearrangements about 90% or about 30% of the time.

The V end lost 1 base, the J end lost 6 bases, and 11 bases lay between the germline ends. Germline V gene lookup returns CDR1 SGHNT and CDR2 YYREEE (reference sequence). The CDR3 has 15 amino acids. Researchers ran the PCR with 60 Vbeta and 13 Jbeta primers. The method was immunoSEQ multiplex PCR; TCRdb's version includes in-frame clones alone and lacks a portion of them. The sample consists of 100,000 to 150,000 clones, roughly 78% of them appearing once. The sequencing sample was made of PBMCs. The clonotype comes from a man aged 25 to 40 in good health and CMV-seronegative. The chain couples TRBV5-4 to TRBJ1-6, with D perhaps TRBD1 (5 bases). The CDR3 DNA sequence: TGTGCCAGCAGCTTGTATCAGGGCTCTAATTCACCCCTCCACTTT. Amino acids: CASSLYQGSNSPLHF.